This T cell receptor (beta chain) is drawn from a study of shared clonotypes between healthy human individuals. Study conclusions and caveats: Larger richness was generally estimated for naive than memory subsets.

In regard to this clone: What it binds is not known.

When replicate PCRs were run on sorted subsets, they used 200 to 250 ng DNA, about 30,000 T cell genomes. Generated by immunoSEQ multiplex PCR, the TCRdb table keeps only in-frame clones and is missing some. The sample has about 2 million clones, roughly 94% seen once. Sequencing input: naive CD4+ T cells sorted from blood. Subset denoted: CD45RA+ positively selected. This TCR derives from a man between 18 and 35 years old in good health.

The CDR3 spells CASNLQGAKGQPQHF. The CDR3 DNA follows: TGTGCCAGTAACCTACAGGGGGCGAAAGGTCAGCCCCAGCATTTT. The chain links TRBV19 to TRBJ1-5, with 9 bases that match TRBD1. This CDR3 comprises 15 residues. V shed 7 bases, J shed 6 bases, and the junction held 10 bases outside the gene matches. Germline CDR1 is LNHDA and CDR2 is SQIVND (reference sequence).